One sample yielded the 31 T cell receptor beta chains listed below, sequenced in a study of blood T cell repertoires in COVID-19 (dated by TCRdb to 2020 to 2021). The method behind the library was the immunoSEQ multiplex PCR assay. In its TCRdb copy, this immuneACCESS table keeps in-frame sequences only and misses some clones. Where compared with another copy, unresolved V genes explain less than half of these, and the others have no known cause. The sample table shows about 370,000 clones, and roughly 90% are seen once. The biggest ten clones account for 3% of the sample. Material for sequencing was peripheral blood. The receptors originated from a woman between 25 and 40 years old with COVID-19, enrolled during active disease.

This chain joins TRBV4-1 and TRBJ2-5; 7 nucleotides align to TRBD1. The germline V gene encodes CDR1 MGHRA and CDR2 YSYEKL. The junction had 10 bases not matched to a gene; V was cut back by 4 bases and J by 2 bases. This CDR3 comprises 16 residues. This chain's CDR3 is CASSPGVGQTQETQYF. CDR3 DNA sequence: TGCGCCAGCAGCCCGGGCGTGGGACAGACACAAGAGACCCAGTACTTC.

This chain connects TRBV6-2 or TRBV6-3 to TRBJ2-1, with 8 bases fitting TRBD2. The ends lost 5 bases at V and 6 bases at J; junction bases unmatched: 3. The CDR3 covers 13 residues. Germline CDR1 and CDR2: MNHEY and SVGEGT. The CDR3 DNA follows: TGTGCCAGCAGTAGCGGGAGCCGCAATGAGCAGTTCTTC. It encodes CASSSGSRNEQFF.

This clone has a single count. This chain connects TRBV5-1 to TRBJ2-2; 12 nucleotides match TRBD2. The V gene's germline CDR1 is SGHRS and CDR2 YFSETQ. The CDR3 sequence is 18 residues long. J gave up 0 bases and V 4 bases, and 7 bases lay outside the gene matches. The chain's CDR3 is CASSRAASGGANTGELFF. Written as DNA, the CDR3 is TGCGCCAGCAGCCGCGCCGCTAGCGGGGGGGCGAACACCGGGGAGCTGTTTTTT.

The chain combines TRBV24-1 with TRBJ2-3; TRBD2 is a possible D gene (5 bases). V was trimmed by 5 bases and J by 1 base, leaving 15 bases between them. The CDR3 is made up of 16 amino acids. Germline CDR1 reads KGHDR; CDR2 reads SFDVKD. CDR3 sequence (DNA): TGTGCCACCAGTGCCACTTGGGGAGAGGGCACAGATACGCAGTATTTT. Amino acids: CATSATWGEGTDTQYF.

The chain employs TRBV2 and TRBJ2-5; possible D gene TRBD2, 6 bases. The CDR3 is 18 residues long. CDR1 and CDR2 from the germline V gene are SNHLY and FYNNEI. The V end was cut by 2 bases, the J end by 1 base, with 20 bases between. CDR3 in DNA: TGTGCCAGCAGTGAAAAGGTGGTGCGGGAACTTTCCCAAGAGACCCAGTACTTC. This gives the protein CASSEKVVRELSQETQYF. Complete variable domain (other parts from reference TRBV2 and TRBJ2-5): EPEVTQTPSHQVTQMGQEVILRCVPISNHLYFYWYRQILGQKVEFLVSFYNNEISEKSEIFDDQFSVERPDGSNFTLKIRSTKLEDSAMYFCASSEKVVRELSQETQYFGPGTRLLVL.

The chain uses TRBV6-5 and TRBJ2-7, with D possibly being TRBD2 (6 bases). V was cut by 4 bases and J by 3 bases, with 13 bases left in between. Germline V lookup: CDR1 MNHEY, CDR2 SVGAGI. The CDR3 length is 14 residues. CDR3 region: CASSSTGGIYEQYV. The CDR3 DNA follows: TGTGCCAGCAGTTCCACCGGGGGTATCTACGAGCAGTACGTC.

The chain combines TRBV28 with TRBJ2-7, with TRBD1 as a possible D gene (6 bases). V was clipped by 6 bases and J by 5 bases, with 14 bases between them. CDR3 length equals 13 residues. CDR1 and CDR2 (germline): MDHEN, SYDVKM. This chain's CDR3 is CASRPTGSDEQYV. The DNA for the CDR3 is TGTGCCAGCAGACCGACAGGATCGGACGAGCAGTACGTC.

This chain links TRBV4-1 with TRBJ1-2, with TRBD1 as a possible D gene (6 bases). The CDR3 sequence is 15 residues long. Per the germline V gene, CDR1 is MGHRA and CDR2 is YSYEKL. V was cut by 0 bases and J by 4 bases, with 12 bases left in between. The DNA for the CDR3 is TGCGCCAGCAGCCAAGAAACACAGACAGGCTATGGCTACACCTTC. It translates to CASSQETQTGYGYTF.

The genes are TRBV2 and TRBJ2-7; the match to TRBD1 covers 8 bases. The CDR3 length is 13 residues. Germline CDR1 reads SNHLY; CDR2 reads FYNNEI. V shed 2 bases and J 12 bases; nucleotides not matched to a gene: 9. The CDR3 region has the DNA TGTGCCAGCAGTGAATCCTACCGGACAGGGTCGTACTTC. Its translation is CASSESYRTGSYF.

The chain combines TRBV5-1 with TRBJ1-3; 9 nucleotides line up with TRBD1. Germline CDR1 is SGHRS and CDR2 is YFSETQ. The CDR3 contains 16 residues. J lost 0 bases, V lost 4 bases, and 5 bases had no gene match. CDR3 DNA sequence: TGCGCCAGCAGCAGGGACAGGGCCCCCTCTGGAAACACCATATATTTT. This translates into CASSRDRAPSGNTIYF. Full variable domain (remainder filled in from reference TRBV5-1 and TRBJ1-3): KAGVTQTPRYLIKTRGQQVTLSCSPISGHRSVSWYQQTPGQGLQFLFEYFSETQRNKGNFPGRFSGRQFSNSRSEMNVSTLELGDSALYLCASSRDRAPSGNTIYFGEGSWLTVV.

J is TRBJ2-7 and V is TRBV5-1; 7 bases agree with TRBD2. V trimming: 10 bases; J trimming: 3 bases; junction bases outside the gene matches: 13. CDR1 is SGHRS and CDR2 is YFSETQ in the germline V gene. This CDR3 has 14 residues. Written as DNA, the CDR3 is TGCGCCGGCGACCGGACGGGGGGTGGCTACGAGCAGTACTTC. Protein: CAGDRTGGGYEQYF.

This chain uses TRBV9 with TRBJ2-1; D might be TRBD2 (6 bases). Looked up from germline, CDR1 is SGDLS and CDR2 is YYNGEE. The CDR3 is 14 residues long. Trimming stripped 4 bases from V and 9 bases from J, with 17 bases between. The CDR3 sequence: CASSREGEDFEQFF. DNA for the CDR3: TGTGCCAGCAGCCGTGAAGGGGAGGATTTTGAGCAGTTCTTC.

The chain is built from TRBV7-2 and TRBJ2-6; D not certain. The ends were cut back, 2 bases at V and 0 bases at J, with 8 bases in the middle. The CDR3 runs to 16 residues. Germline V gene lookup returns CDR1 SGHTA and CDR2 FQGNSA. The chain's CDR3 is CASSLLSSSGANVLTF. As DNA, the CDR3 is TGTGCCAGCAGCTTACTCTCCAGCTCTGGGGCCAACGTCCTGACTTTC.

The chain uses TRBV25-1 and TRBJ2-1, with 13 bases that match TRBD2. The ends lost 2 bases at V and 8 bases at J; junction bases unmatched: 9. CDR1 is MGHDK and CDR2 is SYGVNS in the germline V gene. CDR3 length: 17 residues. The DNA of the CDR3 is TGTGCCAGCAGTGAACATGGACTAGCGGGAGAGGACGATGAGCAGTTCTTC. Its translation is CASSEHGLAGEDDEQFF.

This clone was counted once. J is TRBJ2-3 and V is TRBV15; D not resolved. The CDR3 totals 16 residues. Germline V gives CDR1 LNHNV, CDR2 YYDKDF (reference sequence). V was shortened by 0 bases and J by 2 bases, with 12 bases between the two germline ends. The CDR3 spells CATSREGLYPTDTQYF. The DNA of the CDR3 is TGTGCCACCAGCAGAGAGGGCCTCTATCCCACAGATACGCAGTATTTT.

The chain combines TRBV27 with TRBJ2-7; 7 bases agree with TRBD1. The CDR3 length is 14 residues. The germline CDR1 and CDR2 sequences are MNHEY and SMNVEV (reference sequence). Germline trimming cut 5 bases from V and 3 bases from J; bases unmatched to any gene: 7. Here the CDR3 reads CASSPRQGLYEQYV. The CDR3, as DNA: TGTGCCAGCAGTCCGAGACAGGGCCTCTACGAGCAGTACGTC.

The chain is built from TRBV5-5 and TRBJ1-3; D not resolved. The CDR3 contains 17 residues. The germline V gene has CDR1 SGHKS and CDR2 YYEKEE (reference sequence). V lost 0 bases and J 2 bases, leaving 15 bases between the germline ends. The CDR3 DNA reads as TGTGCCAGCAGCTTGGCGGATGACTCTACACCTGGAAACACCATATATTTT. Protein: CASSLADDSTPGNTIYF.

The V gene is TRBV28, the J gene TRBJ1-4, with TRBD1 matching over 8 bases. V lost 8 bases and J lost 2; bases outside the gene matches: 4. This CDR3 comprises 14 residues. The V gene's germline CDR1 is MDHEN and CDR2 SYDVKM. This chain's CDR3 is CASSQGVTNEKLFF. CDR3 coding DNA: TGTGCCAGCTCACAGGGGGTGACTAATGAAAAACTGTTTTTT.

The V and J genes are TRBV6-2 or TRBV6-3 and TRBJ2-3, with 10 bases identical to TRBD2. Per the germline V gene, CDR1 is MNHEY and CDR2 is SVGEGT. With V trimmed by 0 bases and J by 6 bases, 9 bases remained unmatched. This CDR3 comprises 17 residues. Here the CDR3 DNA reads TGTGCCAGCAGTTACTCTTATCCTAGCGGGGGTTGGGATACGCAGTATTTT. Its translation: CASSYSYPSGGWDTQYF.

The rearrangement uses TRBV11-2 and TRBJ2-2; D is possibly TRBD2 (5 bases). Germline V gene lookup returns CDR1 SGHAT and CDR2 FQNNGV. Trimming removed 4 bases from V and 3 bases from J, with 12 bases in between. The CDR3 sequence is 15 residues long. CDR3 DNA sequence: TGTGCCAGCAGCTCCGTGCGGGTCCACACCGGGGAGCTGTTTTTT. As protein: CASSSVRVHTGELFF.

V gene TRBV9 combines with J gene TRBJ2-1; 8 bases are a match to TRBD2. The V and J ends lost 0 bases and 2 bases, in that order; junction bases with no gene match: 1. Germline-derived CDR1 and CDR2 are SGDLS and YYNGEE. This CDR3 contains 15 residues. The CDR3 protein is CASSVGGRPYNEQFF. The DNA for the CDR3 is TGTGCCAGCAGCGTAGGCGGGAGGCCCTACAATGAGCAGTTCTTC.

The chain couples TRBV24-1 to TRBJ2-2; 7 bases line up with TRBD1. Germline CDR1 is KGHDR and CDR2 is SFDVKD. CDR3 length equals 16 residues. V lost 3 bases, J lost 1 base, and 4 bases stayed unmatched. CDR3 protein: CATSDRQGVNTGELFF. The CDR3 DNA sequence: TGTGCCACCAGTGATAGGCAGGGGGTGAACACCGGGGAGCTGTTTTTT.

The J gene is TRBJ1-4, the V gene TRBV18; 9 bases fit TRBD1. V lost 3 bases and J lost 3; bases outside the gene matches: 8. Looked up from germline, CDR1 is KGHSH and CDR2 is LQKENI. CDR3 length equals 17 residues. In DNA, the CDR3 is TGTGCCAGCTCACCTACGGACAGGGGTGCGGCTAATGAAAAACTGTTTTTT. It is translated as CASSPTDRGAANEKLFF.

The chain carries TRBV19 and TRBJ1-4, with D uncertain. Trimming removed 5 bases from V and 0 bases from J, with 4 bases in between. This CDR3 region has 13 residues. The V gene's germline CDR1 is LNHDA and CDR2 SQIVND (reference sequence). The CDR3 DNA sequence: TGTGCCAGTAGTGGAGCAACTAATGAAAAACTGTTTTTT. It yields the protein CASSGATNEKLFF.

The chain couples TRBV7-9 to TRBJ1-1; no clear D gene. The CDR3 loop spans 12 amino acids. V lost 4 bases, J lost 4 bases, and 7 bases lay in between. Germline V lookup: CDR1 SEHNR, CDR2 FQNEAQ (reference sequence). CDR3 sequence: CASSSLGTEAFF. CDR3 coding DNA: TGTGCCAGCAGCTCACTTGGCACTGAAGCTTTCTTT. Filled out from reference TRBV7-9 and TRBJ1-1, the complete variable domain reads DTGVSQNPRHKITKRGQNVTFRCDPISEHNRLYWYRQTLGQGPEFLTYFQNEAQLEKSRLLSDRFSAERPKGSFSTLEIQRTEQGDSAMYLCASSSLGTEAFFGQGTRLTVV.

The rearrangement uses TRBV30 and TRBJ2-5; D uncertain. Looked up from germline, CDR1 is GTSNPN and CDR2 is SVGIG (reference sequence). CDR3 size: 12 residues. In nucleotides, the CDR3 is TGTGCTTGCGCCGTCCGTCAAGAGACCCAGTACTTC. This translates into CACAVRQETQYF.

This chain uses TRBV5-4 with TRBJ1-6; TRBD1 matches 9 bases. Germline trimming cut 4 bases from V and 10 bases from J; bases unmatched to any gene: 12. The CDR3 is 16 residues long. Per germline, CDR1 SGHNT and CDR2 YYREEE (reference sequence). The DNA of the CDR3 is TGTGCCAGCAGCCCCCAGGGACAGGGCTCGCAGTCACCCCTCCACTTT. Translating gives CASSPQGQGSQSPLHF.

The chain links TRBV7-8 to TRBJ1-4, with 8 positions matching TRBD1. The V gene's germline CDR1 is SGHVS and CDR2 FQNEAQ. The CDR3 has 15 residues. The V and J ends lost 5 bases and 10 bases, in that order; junction bases with no gene match: 12. CDR3 in DNA: TGTGCCAGCAGCCCCGGGGACAGGCGTCGAGGAAAACTGTTTTTT. Its translation: CASSPGDRRRGKLFF.

This chain uses TRBV9 with TRBJ2-2; a possible D gene is TRBD2 (6 bases). Germline-derived CDR1 and CDR2 are SGDLS and YYNGEE. Trimming took 3 bases from V and 4 from J, leaving 13 bases between them. The CDR3 has 15 residues. CDR3 DNA sequence: TGTGCCAGCAGCGGGCCCCAGGGACTCACCGGGGAGCTGTTTTTT. It encodes CASSGPQGLTGELFF.

Note on this clone: Without the conserved terminal phenylalanine or tryptophan, this CDR3 likely stems from a read error. No DNA is shown, since the ends of the CDR3 on it are uncertain; the CDR3 is the one TCRdb lists. The chain uses TRBV3-1 (or the pseudogene TRBV3-2) and TRBJ2-3; TRBD2 was called by the table and not checked on the DNA. The length of the CDR3 is 14 amino acids, counting both ends. From germline, CDR1 is LGHDT and CDR2 YNNKEL (reference sequence). The CDR3 region is CASSRHLRPTTSGG.

The chain uses TRBV7-2 and TRBJ2-3; 9 nucleotides match TRBD2. The CDR3 totals 21 residues. V lost 0 bases to trimming and J lost 1 base; unmatched junction nucleotides: 17. Germline V gene data show CDR1 as SGHTA and CDR2 as FQGNSA. CDR3 bases: TGTGCCAGCAGCTTAGCTAGGCGGGGGGGGTTGAAGTCCCATGGCACAGATACGCAGTATTTT. This codes for CASSLARRGGLKSHGTDTQYF. The whole variable domain, remainder taken from reference TRBV7-2 and TRBJ2-3, is GAGVSQSPSNKVTEKGKDVELRCDPISGHTALYWYRQSLGQGLEFLIYFQGNSAPDKSGLPSDRFSAERTGGSVSTLTIQRTQQEDSAVYLCASSLARRGGLKSHGTDTQYFGPGTRLTVL.